Presented here are 7 T cell receptor beta chains from one specimen sequenced in a study of shared clonotypes between healthy human individuals. Generated by immunoSEQ multiplex PCR, the TCRdb table keeps only in-frame clones and is missing some. The table lists over 850,000 clones, 70% to 80% of them singletons, with about 0.52% in the top ten. Input material: memory CD4+ T cells from PBMCs. Described subset: CD45RA-negative fraction. The receptors here all came from a man between 18 and 35 years old in good health. Some clones in this sample may be carry-over from other donors' samples.

The chain is built from TRBV7-2 and TRBJ1-3, with TRBD1 matching over 7 bases. CDR3 length: 18 amino acids. Germline CDR1 is SGHTA and CDR2 is FQGNSA. J gave up 2 bases and V 4 bases, and 14 bases lay outside the gene matches. The CDR3 is CASSSRTRQGLAGNTIYF. DNA of the CDR3: TGTGCCAGCAGCTCAAGAACGAGACAGGGCTTGGCTGGAAACACCATATATTTT.

The V gene is TRBV14, the J gene TRBJ2-5, with 8 positions matching TRBD1. V was clipped by 4 bases and J by 2 bases; unmatched bases: 6. Germline V gene lookup returns CDR1 SGHDN and CDR2 FVKESK. This CDR3 region has 15 residues. The CDR3 protein is CASSRGQALQETQYF. The CDR3 DNA follows: TGTGCCAGCAGCCGGGGACAGGCCCTACAAGAGACCCAGTACTTC.

Turning to this clone: This same CDR3 is encoded by further DNA sequences in the sample. The chain joins TRBV5-1 to TRBJ2-7; perhaps D is TRBD1 or TRBD2 (5 bases each). Per germline, CDR1 SGHRS and CDR2 YFSETQ. The V end lost 0 bases, the J end lost 0 bases, and 10 bases lay between the germline ends. The CDR3 spans 15 residues. In nucleotides, the CDR3 is TGCGCCAGCAGCTTGGGGGGGACGGACTCCTACGAGCAGTACTTC. As protein: CASSLGGTDSYEQYF.

The chain employs TRBV30 and TRBJ1-4; 9 bases align to TRBD1. There are 14 residues in the CDR3. Germline V lookup: CDR1 GTSNPN, CDR2 SVGIG (reference sequence). The V gene end was trimmed by 4 bases and the J gene end by 8 bases; junction bases not matched to a gene: 8. CDR3 in DNA: TGTGCCTGGAATCCGGGACAGGGCTGGGAAAAACTGTTTTTT. Residues: CAWNPGQGWEKLFF.

The chain is built from TRBV5-1 and TRBJ1-4; no reliable D call. Trimming took off 5 bases at V and 5 bases at J, with 13 bases between the two ends. Germline CDR1 is SGHRS and CDR2 is YFSETQ. This CDR3 spans 14 amino acids. CDR3 DNA: TGCGCCAGCAGTAGGTTGGGGTCCAATGAAAAACTGTTTTTT. Encoded protein: CASSRLGSNEKLFF.

CDR3 coding DNA: TGTGCCAGCAGCCCGGCCCCCGCCGGGGAAGCTTTCTTT. Translation: CASSPAPAGEAFF. This chain connects TRBV7-7 to TRBJ1-1; D call uncertain. The germline gives CDR1 SSHAT, CDR2 FNYEAQ (reference sequence). The CDR3 runs 13 residues. Trimming pared 5 bases from V and 8 bases from J, leaving 15 bases between.

The J gene is TRBJ2-1, the V gene TRBV6-1, with 8 bases that match TRBD2. Germline CDR1 is MNHNS and CDR2 is SASEGT. This CDR3 has 14 amino acids. The V gene end was trimmed by 0 bases and the J gene end by 13 bases; junction bases not matched to a gene: 8. CDR3 residues: CASSEAGDGRGQFF. In nucleotides, the CDR3 is TGTGCCAGCAGTGAAGCGGGAGACGGGAGGGGCCAGTTCTTC.